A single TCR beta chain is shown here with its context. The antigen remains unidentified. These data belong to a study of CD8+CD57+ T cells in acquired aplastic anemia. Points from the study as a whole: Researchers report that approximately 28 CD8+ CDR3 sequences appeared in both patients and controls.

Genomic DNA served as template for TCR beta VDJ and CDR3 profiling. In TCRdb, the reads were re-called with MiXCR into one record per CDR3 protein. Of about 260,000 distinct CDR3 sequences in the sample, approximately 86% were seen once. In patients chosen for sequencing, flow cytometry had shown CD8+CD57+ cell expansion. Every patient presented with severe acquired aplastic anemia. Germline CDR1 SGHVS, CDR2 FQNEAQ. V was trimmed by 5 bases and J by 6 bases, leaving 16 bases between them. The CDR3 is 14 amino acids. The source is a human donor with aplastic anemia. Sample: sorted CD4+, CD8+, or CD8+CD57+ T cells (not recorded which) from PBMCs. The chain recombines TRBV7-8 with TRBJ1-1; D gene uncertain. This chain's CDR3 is CASSVEVGPAEAFF. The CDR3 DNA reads TGTGCCAGCAGCGTGGAGGTGGGTCCCGCTGAAGCTTTCTTT.